This T cell receptor (beta chain) was retrieved from a study of blood T cell repertoires in COVID-19. Data came from immunoSEQ multiplex PCR; TCRdb stores just in-frame clones and leaves some out. The table lists fewer than 250,000 clones, 75% to 90% of them singletons. The CDR3 consists of 12 residues. V dropped 4 bases and J dropped 12; count of bases not matched to a gene: 5. Germline V gene sequence: CDR1 SGHAT, CDR2 FQNNGV. The material sequenced was peripheral blood. The chain carries TRBV11-2 and TRBJ2-7, with 11 bases fitting TRBD2. This clonotype was obtained from a man between 60 and 75 years old with acute or convalescent COVID-19. CDR3 sequence reads: CASSSWGLAAYF. The CDR3 region has the DNA TGTGCCAGCAGCTCCTGGGGACTAGCGGCGTACTTC.